This T cell receptor beta chain was found in a study of cytomegalovirus exposure and HLA in healthy donors. Trimming took 4 bases from V and 6 from J, leaving 10 bases between them. Germline assignment: CDR1 SGHVS and CDR2 FNYEAQ. The CDR3 totals 12 residues. Use of 60 Vbeta and 13 Jbeta primers characterized the PCR. Libraries were prepared by immunoSEQ multiplex PCR; TCRdb keeps only in-frame clonotypes and omits some of them. In the table there are 130,000 or so clones, roughly three fifths of which are singletons. The clonotype originates from a male donor in good health and CMV-seronegative. The chain couples TRBV7-6 to TRBJ2-7; D is undetermined. The sequencing input was PBMCs. CDR3 sequence (DNA): TGTGCCAGCAGCTCGACTGGTGGCGAGCAGTACTTC. It yields the protein CASSSTGGEQYF. Full variable domain (remainder filled in from reference TRBV7-6 and TRBJ2-7): GAGVSQSPRYKVTKRGQDVALRCDPISGHVSLYWYRQALGQGPEFLTYFNYEAQQDKSGLPNDRFSAERPEGSISTLTIQRTEQRDSAMYRCASSSTGGEQYFGPGTRLTVT.